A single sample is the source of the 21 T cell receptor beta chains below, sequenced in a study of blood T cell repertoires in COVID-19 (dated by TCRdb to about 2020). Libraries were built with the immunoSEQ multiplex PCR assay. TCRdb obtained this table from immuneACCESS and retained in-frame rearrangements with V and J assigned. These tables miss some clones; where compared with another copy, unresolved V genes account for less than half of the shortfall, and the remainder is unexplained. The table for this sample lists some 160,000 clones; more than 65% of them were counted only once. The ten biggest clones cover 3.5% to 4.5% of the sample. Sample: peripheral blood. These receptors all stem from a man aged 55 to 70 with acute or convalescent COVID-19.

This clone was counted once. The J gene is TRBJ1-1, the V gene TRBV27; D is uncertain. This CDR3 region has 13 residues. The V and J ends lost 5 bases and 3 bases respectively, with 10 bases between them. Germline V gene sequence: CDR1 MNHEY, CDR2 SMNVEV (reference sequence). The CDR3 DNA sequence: TGTGCCAGCAGTGTAGGACTCTACACTGAAGCTTTCTTT. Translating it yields CASSVGLYTEAFF.

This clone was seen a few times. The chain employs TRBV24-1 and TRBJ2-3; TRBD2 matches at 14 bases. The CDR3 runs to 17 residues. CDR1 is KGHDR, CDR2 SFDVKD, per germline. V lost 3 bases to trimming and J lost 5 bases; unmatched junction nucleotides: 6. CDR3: CATSDLRTSGRKDTQYF. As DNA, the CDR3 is TGTGCCACCAGTGATCTGAGGACTAGCGGGAGGAAAGATACGCAGTATTTT.

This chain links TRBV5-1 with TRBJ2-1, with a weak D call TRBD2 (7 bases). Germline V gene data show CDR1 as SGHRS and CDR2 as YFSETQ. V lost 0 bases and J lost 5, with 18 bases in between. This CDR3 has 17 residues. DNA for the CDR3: TGCGCCAGCAGCTTGGGAGTGGGAGGGGGTCTGGACAATGAGCAGTTCTTC. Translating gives CASSLGVGGGLDNEQFF. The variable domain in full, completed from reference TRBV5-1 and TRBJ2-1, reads KAGVTQTPRYLIKTRGQQVTLSCSPISGHRSVSWYQQTPGQGLQFLFEYFSETQRNKGNFPGRFSGRQFSNSRSEMNVSTLELGDSALYLCASSLGVGGGLDNEQFFGPGTRLTVL.

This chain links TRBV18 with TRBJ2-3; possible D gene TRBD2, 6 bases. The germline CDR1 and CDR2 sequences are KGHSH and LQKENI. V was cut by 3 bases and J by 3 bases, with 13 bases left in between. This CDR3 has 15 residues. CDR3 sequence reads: CASSPVGTRTDTQYF. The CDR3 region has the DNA TGTGCCAGCTCACCGGTGGGGACTCGGACAGATACGCAGTATTTT.

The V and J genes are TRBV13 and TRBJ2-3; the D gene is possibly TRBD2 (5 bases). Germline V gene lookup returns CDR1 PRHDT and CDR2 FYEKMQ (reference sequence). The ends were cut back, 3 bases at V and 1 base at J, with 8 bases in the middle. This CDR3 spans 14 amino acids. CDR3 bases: TGTGCCAGCAGCTTCATGAGGGGCACAGATACGCAGTATTTT. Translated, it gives CASSFMRGTDTQYF.

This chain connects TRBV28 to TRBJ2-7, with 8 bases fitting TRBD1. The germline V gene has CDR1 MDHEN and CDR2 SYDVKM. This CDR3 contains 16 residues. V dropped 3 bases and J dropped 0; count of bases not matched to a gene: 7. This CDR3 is CASSFPGGPDSYEQYF. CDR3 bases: TGTGCCAGCAGTTTCCCAGGGGGCCCTGACTCCTACGAGCAGTACTTC.

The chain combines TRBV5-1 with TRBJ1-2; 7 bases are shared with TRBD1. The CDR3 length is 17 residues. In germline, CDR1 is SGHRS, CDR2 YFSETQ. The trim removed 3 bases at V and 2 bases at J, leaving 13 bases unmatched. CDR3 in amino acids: CASSSALTGSPNYGYTF. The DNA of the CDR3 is TGCGCCAGCAGCTCGGCGTTGACAGGGAGTCCCAACTATGGCTACACCTTC.

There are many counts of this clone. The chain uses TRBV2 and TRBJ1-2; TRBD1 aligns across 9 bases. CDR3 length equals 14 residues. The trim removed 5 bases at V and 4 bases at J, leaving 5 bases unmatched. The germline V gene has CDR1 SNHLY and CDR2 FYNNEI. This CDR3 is CASSSRGQGYGYTF. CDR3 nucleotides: TGTGCCAGCAGTTCCCGGGGACAGGGCTATGGCTACACCTTC.

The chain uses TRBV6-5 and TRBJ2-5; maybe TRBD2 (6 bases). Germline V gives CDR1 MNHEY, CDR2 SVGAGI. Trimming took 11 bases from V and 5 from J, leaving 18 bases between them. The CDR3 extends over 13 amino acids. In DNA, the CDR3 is TGTGCCGCTACTTGGGGGGTTGGGGAGACCCAGTACTTC. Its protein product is CAATWGVGETQYF.

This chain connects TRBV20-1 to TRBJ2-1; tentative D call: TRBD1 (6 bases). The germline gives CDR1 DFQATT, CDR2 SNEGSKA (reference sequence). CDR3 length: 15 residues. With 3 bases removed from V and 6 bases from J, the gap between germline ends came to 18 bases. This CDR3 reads CSASGYGTPSNEQFF. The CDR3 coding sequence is TGCAGTGCTAGTGGGTATGGGACACCTTCCAATGAGCAGTTCTTC.

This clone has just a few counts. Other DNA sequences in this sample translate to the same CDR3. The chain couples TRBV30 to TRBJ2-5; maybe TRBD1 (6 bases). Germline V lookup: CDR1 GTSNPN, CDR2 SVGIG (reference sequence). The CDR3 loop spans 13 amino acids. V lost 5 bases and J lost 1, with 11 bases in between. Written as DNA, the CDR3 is TGTGCCTGGGTAGGGGGTCCCCAAGAGACCCAGTACTTC. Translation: CAWVGGPQETQYF.

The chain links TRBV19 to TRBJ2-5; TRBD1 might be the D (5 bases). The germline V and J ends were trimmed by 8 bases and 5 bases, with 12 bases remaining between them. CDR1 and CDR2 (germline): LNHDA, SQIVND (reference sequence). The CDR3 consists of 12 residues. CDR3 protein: CASGRVIETQYF. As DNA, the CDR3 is TGTGCCAGTGGCAGGGTAATCGAGACCCAGTACTTC.

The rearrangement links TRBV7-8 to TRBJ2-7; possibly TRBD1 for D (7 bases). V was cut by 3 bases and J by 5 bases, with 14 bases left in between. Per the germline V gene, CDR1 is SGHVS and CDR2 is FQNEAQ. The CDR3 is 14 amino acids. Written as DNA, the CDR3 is TGTGCCAGCAGCTTCGGAGGGGGCTACGACGAGCAGTACTTC. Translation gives CASSFGGGYDEQYF.

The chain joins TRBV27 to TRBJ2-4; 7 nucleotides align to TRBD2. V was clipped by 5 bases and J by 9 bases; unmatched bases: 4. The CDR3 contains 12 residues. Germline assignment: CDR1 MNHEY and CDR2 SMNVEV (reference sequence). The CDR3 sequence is CASSGLDSIQYF. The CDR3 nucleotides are TGTGCCAGCAGTGGACTAGATTCCATTCAGTACTTC.

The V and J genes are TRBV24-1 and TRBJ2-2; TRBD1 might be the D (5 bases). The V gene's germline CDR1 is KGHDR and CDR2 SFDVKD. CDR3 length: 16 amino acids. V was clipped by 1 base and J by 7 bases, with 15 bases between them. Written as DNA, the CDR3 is TGTGCCACCAGTGATTTTGTCGTCAGGGATGGCGGGGAGCTGTTTTTT. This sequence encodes CATSDFVVRDGGELFF.

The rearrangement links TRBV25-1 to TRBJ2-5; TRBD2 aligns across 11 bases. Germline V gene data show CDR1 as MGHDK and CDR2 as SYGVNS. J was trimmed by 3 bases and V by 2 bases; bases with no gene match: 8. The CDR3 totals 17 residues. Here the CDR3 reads CASSERTSGPREETQYF. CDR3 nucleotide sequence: TGTGCCAGCAGTGAAAGGACTAGCGGGCCACGAGAAGAGACCCAGTACTTC.

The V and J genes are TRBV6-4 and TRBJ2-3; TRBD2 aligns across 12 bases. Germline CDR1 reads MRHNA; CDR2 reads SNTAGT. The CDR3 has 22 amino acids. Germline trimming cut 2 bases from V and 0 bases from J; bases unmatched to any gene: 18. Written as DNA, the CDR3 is TGTGCCAGCAGTGACACCCTCCCTAGCGGGAGGGCCAAAAGTTGGAGCACAGATACGCAGTATTTT. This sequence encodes CASSDTLPSGRAKSWSTDTQYF.

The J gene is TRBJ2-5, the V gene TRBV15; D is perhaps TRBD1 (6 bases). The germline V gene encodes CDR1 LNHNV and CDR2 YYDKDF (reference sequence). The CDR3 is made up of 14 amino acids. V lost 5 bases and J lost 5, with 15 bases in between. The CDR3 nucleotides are TGTGCCACCAGCTTGAACAGGGTAGGTGAGACCCAGTACTTC. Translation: CATSLNRVGETQYF.

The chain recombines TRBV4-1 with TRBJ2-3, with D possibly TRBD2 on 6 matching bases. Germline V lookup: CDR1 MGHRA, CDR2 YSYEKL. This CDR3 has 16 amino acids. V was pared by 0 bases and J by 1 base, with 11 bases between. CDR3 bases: TGCGCCAGCAGCCAAGATTGGCCTAGCGGCACAGATACGCAGTATTTT. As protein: CASSQDWPSGTDTQYF.

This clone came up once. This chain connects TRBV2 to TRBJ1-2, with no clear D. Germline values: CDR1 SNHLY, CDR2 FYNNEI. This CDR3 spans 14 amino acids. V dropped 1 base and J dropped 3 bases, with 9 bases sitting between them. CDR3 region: CASSEGASYYGYTF. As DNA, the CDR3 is TGTGCCAGCAGTGAAGGGGCGTCGTACTATGGCTACACCTTC.

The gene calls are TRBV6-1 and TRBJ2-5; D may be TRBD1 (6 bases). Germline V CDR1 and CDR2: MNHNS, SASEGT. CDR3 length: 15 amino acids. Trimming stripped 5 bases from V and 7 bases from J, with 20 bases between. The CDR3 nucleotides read TGTGCCAGCAGTAGAGACAGGTCCGGGGCTGTGACCCAGTACTTC. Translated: CASSRDRSGAVTQYF.